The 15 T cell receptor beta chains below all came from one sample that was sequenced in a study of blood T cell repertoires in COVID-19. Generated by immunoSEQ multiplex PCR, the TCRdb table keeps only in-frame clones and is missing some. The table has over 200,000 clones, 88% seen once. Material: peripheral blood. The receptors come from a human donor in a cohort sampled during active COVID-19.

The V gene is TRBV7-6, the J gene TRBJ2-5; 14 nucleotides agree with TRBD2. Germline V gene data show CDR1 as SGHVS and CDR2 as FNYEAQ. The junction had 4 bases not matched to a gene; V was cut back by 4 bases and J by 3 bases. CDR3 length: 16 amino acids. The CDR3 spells CASSWRLAGGKETQYF. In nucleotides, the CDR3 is TGTGCCAGCAGCTGGAGACTAGCGGGAGGGAAAGAGACCCAGTACTTC. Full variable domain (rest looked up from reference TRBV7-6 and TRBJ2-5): GAGVSQSPRYKVTKRGQDVALRCDPISGHVSLYWYRQALGQGPEFLTYFNYEAQQDKSGLPNDRFSAERPEGSISTLTIQRTEQRDSAMYRCASSWRLAGGKETQYFGPGTRLLVL.

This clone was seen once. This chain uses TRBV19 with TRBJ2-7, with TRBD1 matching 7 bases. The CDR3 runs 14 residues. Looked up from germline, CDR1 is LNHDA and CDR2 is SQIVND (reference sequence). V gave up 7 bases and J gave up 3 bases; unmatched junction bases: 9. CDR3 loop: CASTTRGDSYEQYF. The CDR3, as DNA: TGTGCCAGTACCACCAGAGGGGACAGCTACGAGCAGTACTTC.

The CDR3 here is CASSLLSEGITEQFF. The CDR3 DNA follows: TGTGCCAGCAGCTTATTATCGGAGGGGATCACTGAGCAGTTCTTC. V gene TRBV7-6 combines with J gene TRBJ2-1, with D possibly TRBD2 on 6 matching bases. V was pared by 2 bases and J by 9 bases, with 17 bases between. CDR1 and CDR2 from the germline V gene are SGHVS and FNYEAQ. The CDR3 runs to 15 residues.

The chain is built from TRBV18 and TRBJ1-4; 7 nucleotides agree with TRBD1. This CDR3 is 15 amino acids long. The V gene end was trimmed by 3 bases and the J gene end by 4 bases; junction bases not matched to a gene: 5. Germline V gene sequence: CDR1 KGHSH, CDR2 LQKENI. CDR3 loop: CASSPRTGLNEKLFF. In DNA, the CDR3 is TGTGCCAGCTCACCCCGGACAGGCCTTAATGAAAAACTGTTTTTT.

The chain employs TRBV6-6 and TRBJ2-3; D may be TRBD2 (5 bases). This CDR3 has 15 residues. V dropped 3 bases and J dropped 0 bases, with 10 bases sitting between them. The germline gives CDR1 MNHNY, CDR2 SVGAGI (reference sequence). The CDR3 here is CASSYEDFSTDTQYF. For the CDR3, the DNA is TGTGCCAGCAGTTATGAGGACTTTAGCACAGATACGCAGTATTTT.

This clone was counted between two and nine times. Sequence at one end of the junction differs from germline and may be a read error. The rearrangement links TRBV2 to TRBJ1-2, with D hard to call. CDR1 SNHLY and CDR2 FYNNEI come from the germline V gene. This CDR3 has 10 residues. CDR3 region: CASSEWLADF. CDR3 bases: TGTGCCAGCAGTGAATGGTTGGCAGACTTC.

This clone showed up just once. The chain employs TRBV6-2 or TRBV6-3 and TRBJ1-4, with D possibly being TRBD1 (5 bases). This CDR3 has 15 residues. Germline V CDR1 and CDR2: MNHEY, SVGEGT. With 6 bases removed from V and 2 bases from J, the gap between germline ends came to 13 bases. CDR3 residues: CASRPSGTTNEKLFF. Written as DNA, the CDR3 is TGTGCCAGCAGGCCTTCCGGGACTACTAATGAAAAACTGTTTTTT.

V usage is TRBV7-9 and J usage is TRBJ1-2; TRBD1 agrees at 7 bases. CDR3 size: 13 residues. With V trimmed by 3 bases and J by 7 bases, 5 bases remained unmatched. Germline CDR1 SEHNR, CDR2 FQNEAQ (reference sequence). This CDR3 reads CASSFDRAFGYTF. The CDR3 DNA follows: TGTGCCAGCAGCTTTGACAGGGCTTTTGGCTACACCTTC.

Here the CDR3 reads CASSSGGYYNEQFF. The CDR3 DNA sequence: TGTGCCAGCAGCTCAGGGGGATATTACAATGAGCAGTTCTTC. This sequence joins TRBV14 and TRBJ2-1; TRBD1 matches at 7 bases. The CDR3 extends over 14 amino acids. The germline gives CDR1 SGHDN, CDR2 FVKESK. Germline trimming cut 5 bases from V and 4 bases from J; bases unmatched to any gene: 5.

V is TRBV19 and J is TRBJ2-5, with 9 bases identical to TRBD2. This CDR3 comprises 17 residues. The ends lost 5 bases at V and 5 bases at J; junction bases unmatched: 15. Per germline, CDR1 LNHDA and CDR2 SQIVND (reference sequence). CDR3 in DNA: TGTGCCAGTAGTTTTCGTGGACTAGCGAGCACCACGGAGACCCAGTACTTC. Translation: CASSFRGLASTTETQYF.

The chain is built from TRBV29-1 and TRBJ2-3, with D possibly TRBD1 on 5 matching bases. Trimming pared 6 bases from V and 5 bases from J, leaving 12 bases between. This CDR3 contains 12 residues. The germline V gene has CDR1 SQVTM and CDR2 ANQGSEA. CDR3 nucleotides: TGCAGCGTAGACAGTTTGGAAGATACGCAGTATTTT. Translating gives CSVDSLEDTQYF.

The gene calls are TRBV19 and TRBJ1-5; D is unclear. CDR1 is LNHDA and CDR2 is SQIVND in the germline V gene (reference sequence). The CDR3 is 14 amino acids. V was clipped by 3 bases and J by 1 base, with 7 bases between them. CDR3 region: CASSIFRSNQPQHF. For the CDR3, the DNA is TGTGCCAGTAGTATTTTCAGAAGCAATCAGCCCCAGCATTTT.

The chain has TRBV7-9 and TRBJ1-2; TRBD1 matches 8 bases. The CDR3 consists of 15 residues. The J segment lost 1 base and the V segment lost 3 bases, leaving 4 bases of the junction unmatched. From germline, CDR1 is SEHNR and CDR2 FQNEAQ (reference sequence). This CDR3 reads CASSFRQGNNYGYTF. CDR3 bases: TGTGCCAGCAGCTTCAGACAGGGGAATAACTATGGCTACACCTTC.

CDR3 sequence (DNA): TGTGCCAGCAGCTTGACGGGGGGTGAAAAACTGTTTTTT. Translating it yields CASSLTGGEKLFF. The chain couples TRBV7-8 to TRBJ1-4, with D possibly being TRBD1 (5 bases). The CDR3 runs 13 residues. Germline lookup yields CDR1 SGHVS and CDR2 FQNEAQ. V shed 3 bases and J shed 7 bases, with 9 bases lying between them. Full variable domain (outside the CDR3, taken from reference TRBV7-8 and TRBJ1-4): GAGVSQSPRYKVAKRGQDVALRCDPISGHVSLFWYQQALGQGPEFLTYFQNEAQLDKSGLPSDRFFAERPEGSVSTLKIQRTQQEDSAVYLCASSLTGGEKLFFGSGTQLSVL.

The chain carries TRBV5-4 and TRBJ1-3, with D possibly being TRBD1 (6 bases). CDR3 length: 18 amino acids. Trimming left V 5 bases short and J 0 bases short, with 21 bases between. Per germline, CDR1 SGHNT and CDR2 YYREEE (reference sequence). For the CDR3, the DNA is TGTGCCAGCAGTCTGCTGGACAGTCATTCCCTCTCTGGAAACACCATATATTTT. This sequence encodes CASSLLDSHSLSGNTIYF.